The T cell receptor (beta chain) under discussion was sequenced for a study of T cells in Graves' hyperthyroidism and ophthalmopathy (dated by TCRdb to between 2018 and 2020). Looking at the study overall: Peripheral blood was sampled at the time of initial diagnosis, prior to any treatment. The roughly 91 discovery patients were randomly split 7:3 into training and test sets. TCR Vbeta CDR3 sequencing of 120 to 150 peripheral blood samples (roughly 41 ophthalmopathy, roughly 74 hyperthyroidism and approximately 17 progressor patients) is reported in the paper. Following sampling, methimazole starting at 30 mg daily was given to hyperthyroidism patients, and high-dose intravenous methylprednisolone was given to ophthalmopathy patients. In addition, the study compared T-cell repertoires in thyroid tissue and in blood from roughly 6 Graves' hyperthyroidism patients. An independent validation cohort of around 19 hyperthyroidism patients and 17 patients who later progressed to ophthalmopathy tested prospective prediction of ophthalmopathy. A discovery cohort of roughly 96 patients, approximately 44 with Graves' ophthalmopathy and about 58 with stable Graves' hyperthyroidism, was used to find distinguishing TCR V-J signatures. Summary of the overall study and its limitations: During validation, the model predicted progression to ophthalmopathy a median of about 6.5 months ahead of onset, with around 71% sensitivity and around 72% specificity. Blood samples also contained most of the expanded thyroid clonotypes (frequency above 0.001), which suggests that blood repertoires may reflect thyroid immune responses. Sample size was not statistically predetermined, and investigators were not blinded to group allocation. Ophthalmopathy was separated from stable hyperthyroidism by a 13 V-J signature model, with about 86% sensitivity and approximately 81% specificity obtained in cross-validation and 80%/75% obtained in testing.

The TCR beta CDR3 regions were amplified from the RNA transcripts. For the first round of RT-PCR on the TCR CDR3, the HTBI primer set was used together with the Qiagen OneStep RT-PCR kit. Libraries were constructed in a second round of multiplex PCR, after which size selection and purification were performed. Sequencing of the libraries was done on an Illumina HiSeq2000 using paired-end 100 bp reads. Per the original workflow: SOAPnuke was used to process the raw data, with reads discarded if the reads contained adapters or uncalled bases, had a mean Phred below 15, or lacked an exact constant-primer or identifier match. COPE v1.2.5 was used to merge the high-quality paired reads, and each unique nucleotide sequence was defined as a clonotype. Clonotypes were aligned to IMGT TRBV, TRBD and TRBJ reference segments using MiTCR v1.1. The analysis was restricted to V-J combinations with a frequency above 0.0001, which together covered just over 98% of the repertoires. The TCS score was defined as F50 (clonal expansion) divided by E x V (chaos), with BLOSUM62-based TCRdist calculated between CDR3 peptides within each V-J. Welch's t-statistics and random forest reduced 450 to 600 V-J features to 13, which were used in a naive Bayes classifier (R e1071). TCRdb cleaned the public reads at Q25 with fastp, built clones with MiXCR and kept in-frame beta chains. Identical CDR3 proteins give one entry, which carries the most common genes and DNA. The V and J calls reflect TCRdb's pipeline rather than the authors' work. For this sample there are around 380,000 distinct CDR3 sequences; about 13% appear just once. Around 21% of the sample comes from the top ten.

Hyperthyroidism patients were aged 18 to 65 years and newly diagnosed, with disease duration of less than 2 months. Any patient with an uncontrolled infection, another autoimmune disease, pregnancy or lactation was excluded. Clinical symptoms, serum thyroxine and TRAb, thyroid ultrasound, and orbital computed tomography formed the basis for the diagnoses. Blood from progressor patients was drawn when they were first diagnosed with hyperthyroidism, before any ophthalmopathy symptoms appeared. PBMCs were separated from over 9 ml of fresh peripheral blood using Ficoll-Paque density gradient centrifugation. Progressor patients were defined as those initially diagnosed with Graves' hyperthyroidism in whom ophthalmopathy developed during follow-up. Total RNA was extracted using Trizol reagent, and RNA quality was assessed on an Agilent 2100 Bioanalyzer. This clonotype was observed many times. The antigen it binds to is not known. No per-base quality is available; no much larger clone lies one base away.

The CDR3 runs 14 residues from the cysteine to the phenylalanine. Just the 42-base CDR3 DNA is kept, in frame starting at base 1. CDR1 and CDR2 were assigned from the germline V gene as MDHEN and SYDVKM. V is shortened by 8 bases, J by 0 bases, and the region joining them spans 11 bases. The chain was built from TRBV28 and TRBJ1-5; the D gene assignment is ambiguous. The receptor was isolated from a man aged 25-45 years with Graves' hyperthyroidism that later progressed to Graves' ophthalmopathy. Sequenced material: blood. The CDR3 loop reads CASVPDYSNQPQHF. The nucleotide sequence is TGTGCCAGCGTGCCAGACTATAGCAATCAGCCCCAGCATTTT.